Listed here are 10 T cell receptor beta chains from one sample, sequenced in a study of blood T cell repertoires in COVID-19. The repertoire was sequenced with immunoSEQ multiplex PCR; TCRdb's copy has only in-frame clones and lacks some. The repertoire holds more than 150,000 clones, with under 90% as singletons. Sequenced sample: peripheral blood. The receptors shown here come from a man aged 35 to 55 with acute or convalescent COVID-19.

This chain connects TRBV9 to TRBJ2-3; weak D call: TRBD1 (5 bases). CDR1 SGDLS and CDR2 YYNGEE come from the germline V gene. CDR3 size: 15 residues. V lost 0 bases, J lost 4 bases, and 12 bases lay in between. This CDR3 reads CASSVGVGAADTQYF. The CDR3 DNA reads TGTGCCAGCAGCGTAGGGGTAGGGGCCGCAGATACGCAGTATTTT. Complete variable domain (other parts from reference TRBV9 and TRBJ2-3): DSGVTQTPKHLITATGQRVTLRCSPRSGDLSVYWYQQSLDQGLQFLIQYYNGEERAKGNILERFSAQQFPDLHSELNLSSLELGDSALYFCASSVGVGAADTQYFGPGTRLTVL.

This chain joins TRBV7-9 and TRBJ1-2; 9 bases fit TRBD1. The germline V gene encodes CDR1 SEHNR and CDR2 FQNEAQ (reference sequence). The V and J ends lost 1 base and 6 bases, in that order; junction bases with no gene match: 6. This CDR3 region has 15 residues. CDR3 bases: TGTGCCAGCAGCTTAGGAACAGGGGGCGGTCATGGCTACACCTTC. Translated, it gives CASSLGTGGGHGYTF.

For this clone: The sample has other DNA sequences that encode this CDR3 too. J is TRBJ1-1 and V is TRBV5-1; 7 nucleotides agree with TRBD1. The V and J ends lost 2 bases and 0 bases, in that order; junction bases with no gene match: 1. The CDR3 is made up of 14 amino acids. CDR1 SGHRS and CDR2 YFSETQ come from the germline V gene. CDR3: CASSFGTVNTEAFF. CDR3 DNA: TGCGCCAGCAGCTTCGGGACAGTGAACACTGAAGCTTTCTTT.

The J gene is TRBJ1-1, the V gene TRBV27; 11 bases fit TRBD1. The length of the CDR3 is 17 residues. Germline CDR1 MNHEY, CDR2 SMNVEV (reference sequence). V shed 7 bases and J 4 bases; nucleotides not matched to a gene: 14. This CDR3 reads CASTKYPGQGESTEAFF. The CDR3 DNA reads as TGTGCCAGCACCAAATATCCGGGACAGGGGGAATCCACTGAAGCTTTCTTT.

The gene calls are TRBV27 and TRBJ2-7; the match to TRBD1 covers 8 bases. The germline V gene has CDR1 MNHEY and CDR2 SMNVEV (reference sequence). There are 16 residues in the CDR3. The V gene end was trimmed by 3 bases and the J gene end by 2 bases; junction bases not matched to a gene: 9. The CDR3 here is CASSFSGGEFAYEQYF. CDR3 coding DNA: TGTGCCAGCAGTTTTTCAGGGGGCGAGTTCGCCTACGAGCAGTACTTC.

V is TRBV5-1 and J is TRBJ2-7, with D possibly being TRBD2 (6 bases). The V and J ends lost 0 bases and 7 bases respectively, with 8 bases between them. This CDR3 has 12 residues. The germline gives CDR1 SGHRS, CDR2 YFSETQ. The CDR3 DNA follows: TGCGCCAGCAGCTTGGTTGGGAGGGAGCAGTACTTC. Protein product: CASSLVGREQYF.

This CDR3 is CASSYAWGGSYEQYF. CDR3 nucleotides: TGTGCCAGCAGTTACGCCTGGGGCGGTTCCTACGAGCAGTACTTC. The chain employs TRBV6-5 and TRBJ2-7, with a weak D call TRBD1 (5 bases). Germline V gene sequence: CDR1 MNHEY, CDR2 SVGAGI. The CDR3 contains 15 residues. V lost 2 bases to trimming and J lost 1 base, with 12 bases between them.

The V gene is TRBV30, the J gene TRBJ2-3; D might be TRBD2 (6 bases). V was trimmed by 4 bases and J by 2 bases, leaving 13 bases between them. CDR3 length: 14 amino acids. From germline, CDR1 is GTSNPN and CDR2 SVGIG (reference sequence). The CDR3 DNA reads TGTGCCTGGACCGCGGGACTTGACACAGATACGCAGTATTTT. It is translated as CAWTAGLDTDTQYF. The full variable domain, in which reference TRBV30 and TRBJ2-3 provide the parts outside the CDR3, is SQTIHQWPATLVQPVGSPLSLECTVEGTSNPNLYWYRQAAGRGLQLLFYSVGIGQISSEVPQNLSASRPQDRQFILSSKKLLLSDSGFYLCAWTAGLDTDTQYFGPGTRLTVL.

V gene TRBV7-9 combines with J gene TRBJ1-1; D is perhaps TRBD1 (6 bases). In germline, CDR1 is SEHNR, CDR2 FQNEAQ (reference sequence). This CDR3 is 13 amino acids long. Trimming pared 5 bases from V and 9 bases from J, leaving 16 bases between. CDR3 amino acids: CASSKDSGSKAFF. CDR3 coding DNA: TGTGCCAGCAGCAAGGACAGTGGTTCAAAAGCTTTCTTT.

The rearrangement links TRBV6-1 to TRBJ1-2; TRBD1 is a possible D gene (6 bases). Germline CDR1 is MNHNS and CDR2 is SASEGT. The length of the CDR3 is 13 residues. The ends were cut back, 1 base at V and 9 bases at J, with 12 bases in the middle. The CDR3 protein is CASSEVRGARYTF. CDR3 nucleotide sequence: TGTGCCAGCAGTGAAGTTCGGGGGGCGCGCTACACCTTC.